A selection of T cell receptor beta chains follows, all from one sample in a study of beta chain features in type 1 diabetes. TCRdb's copy holds only in-frame clones and misses some; the assay was immunoSEQ multiplex PCR. This sample has fewer than 650,000 clones; around a sixth occur once, and the top ten carry about 0.086%. Sequenced sample: naive CD4+ T cells from blood. The source of these receptors is a man aged 18 to 29 in good health. Each CDR3 is given with its conserved first and last residue. The D gene is left open where the match is weak. Clone size is not always given. Where it is, it says once, few, many or a class for expanded clones.

14	TRBV6-1	few	TRBJ1-1	-	CASRREQGHTEAFF	TGTGCCAGCAGAAGGGAACAGGGACACACTGAAGCTTTCTTT
15	TRBV6-6	-	TRBJ2-1	-	CASSAGRVMADEQFF	TGTGCCAGCAGTGCCGGCAGGGTGATGGCCGATGAGCAGTTCTTC
16	TRBV7-2	few	TRBJ2-5	TRBD2	CASSLAGTSGQETQYF	TGTGCCAGCAGCTTAGCCGGGACTAGCGGCCAAGAGACCCAGTACTTC
16	TRBV7-3	-	TRBJ2-3	-	CASSLVGAWATDTQYF	TGTGCCAGCAGCTTAGTAGGTGCTTGGGCCACAGATACGCAGTATTTT
13	TRBV28	-	TRBJ1-2	-	CASRVDSSYGYTF	TGTGCCAGCAGAGTGGACAGCTCCTATGGCTACACCTTC
18	TRBV14	few	TRBJ2-2	-	CASSQGIQGLLNTGELFF	TGTGCCAGCAGCCAAGGGATTCAGGGACTCCTGAACACCGGGGAGCTGTTTTTT
14	TRBV9	few	TRBJ1-1	-	CASGVGTGNTEAFF	TGTGCCAGCGGAGTGGGGACCGGGAACACTGAAGCTTTCTTT
17	TRBV19	few	TRBJ2-1	TRBD1	CASSIAMTGGPYNEQFF	TGTGCCAGTAGTATAGCGATGACAGGGGGCCCCTACAATGAGCAGTTCTTC
12	TRBV6-1	few	TRBJ2-7	-	CASSETSYEQYF	TGTGCCAGCAGTGAAACCAGCTACGAGCAGTACTTC
14	TRBV9	-	TRBJ2-7	-	CASSVVGTAYEQYF	TGTGCCAGCAGCGTAGTGGGAACAGCCTACGAGCAGTACTTC
14	TRBV30	few	TRBJ1-2	TRBD1	CAWTGQGRAYGYTF	TGTGCCTGGACAGGACAGGGAAGAGCCTATGGCTACACCTTC
14	TRBV28	few	TRBJ2-7	-	CASSTGGGRYEQYF	TGTGCCAGCAGTACAGGAGGGGGTCGGTACGAGCAGTACTTC
11	TRBV6-5	few	TRBJ2-7	-	CASSRDNEQYF	TGTGCCAGCAGCCGAGACAACGAGCAGTACTTC
17	TRBV7-3	-	TRBJ2-3	TRBD2	CASSSAPRTSGTDTQYF	TGTGCCAGCAGCTCAGCCCCCAGGACTAGCGGCACAGATACGCAGTATTTT
14	TRBV7-2	few	TRBJ2-3	-	CASSWGLGPDTQYF	TGTGCCAGCAGCTGGGGACTTGGGCCAGATACGCAGTATTTT